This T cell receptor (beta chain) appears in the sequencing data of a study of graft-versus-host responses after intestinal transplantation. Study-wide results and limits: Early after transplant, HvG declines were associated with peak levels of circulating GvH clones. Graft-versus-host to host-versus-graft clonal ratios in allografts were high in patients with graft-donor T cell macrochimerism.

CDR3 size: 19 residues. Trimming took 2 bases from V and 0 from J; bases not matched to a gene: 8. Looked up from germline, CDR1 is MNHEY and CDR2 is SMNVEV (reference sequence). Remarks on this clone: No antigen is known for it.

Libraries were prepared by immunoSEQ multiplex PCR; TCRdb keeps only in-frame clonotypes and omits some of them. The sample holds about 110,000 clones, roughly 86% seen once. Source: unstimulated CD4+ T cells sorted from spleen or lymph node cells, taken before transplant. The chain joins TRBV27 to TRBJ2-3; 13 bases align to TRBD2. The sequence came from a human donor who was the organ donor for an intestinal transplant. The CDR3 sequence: CASSLGRTSGGASTDTQYF. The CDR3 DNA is TGTGCCAGCAGTTTAGGGCGGACTAGCGGGGGAGCTAGCACAGATACGCAGTATTTT.